These 14 T cell receptor beta chains originate from one sample sequenced in a study of T cell repertoires in cytomegalovirus infection. TCRdb itself ran the reads through MiXCR, one entry per CDR3 protein. This sample has 400,000 or so distinct CDR3 sequences, with approximately 31% found just once. Sequencing was carried out using PBMCs. The receptors stem from a human donor in good health (CMV status not recorded). Some clones in this sample may be carry-over from other donors' samples.

The chain recombines TRBV7-8 with TRBJ1-3; D possibly corresponds to TRBD1 (6 bases). The CDR3 runs to 16 residues. Germline CDR1 SGHVS, CDR2 FQNEAQ. Trimming left V 1 base short and J 3 bases short, with 13 bases between. The CDR3 spells CASSLGGKGVGNTIYF. For the CDR3, the DNA is TGTGCCAGCAGCTTAGGAGGGAAGGGGGTTGGAAACACCATATATTTT.

The DNA for the CDR3 is TGCGCCAGCAGCCAAGATGGGGCGGGGGGAGGCGGGGATGAGCAGTTCTTC. This encodes CASSQDGAGGGGDEQFF. This chain connects TRBV4-1 to TRBJ2-1; 8 bases are shared with TRBD2. J gave up 8 bases and V 0 bases, and 12 bases lay outside the gene matches. The CDR3 length is 17 residues. The germline CDR1 and CDR2 sequences are MGHRA and YSYEKL.

The chain employs TRBV5-6 and TRBJ1-2; 10 bases line up with TRBD1. The CDR3 has 13 residues. The V gene's germline CDR1 is SGHDT and CDR2 YYEEEE. With 5 bases clipped from V and 8 bases from J, the junction kept 6 bases outside the gene matches. CDR3 residues: CASRKDRGYGYTF. The CDR3 region has the DNA TGTGCCAGCAGAAAGGACAGGGGGTACGGCTACACCTTC.

The V call is TRBV4-3, the J call TRBJ1-2; 8 bases agree with TRBD1. Trimming removed 4 bases from V and 6 bases from J; junction bases left unmatched: 7. Germline V CDR1 and CDR2: LGHNA, YSLEER. The CDR3 covers 14 residues. The CDR3 spells CASSPDRGGNGYTF. Written as DNA, the CDR3 is TGCGCCAGCAGCCCCGACAGGGGAGGGAATGGCTACACCTTC.

The chain employs TRBV27 and TRBJ2-3; weak D call: TRBD2 (6 bases). The CDR3 has 13 residues. V lost 8 bases to trimming and J lost 2 bases, with 11 bases between them. The germline V gene has CDR1 MNHEY and CDR2 SMNVEV (reference sequence). The CDR3 reads CASGLAPTDTQYF. DNA of the CDR3: TGTGCCAGCGGGCTAGCGCCCACAGATACGCAGTATTTT.

This clonotype was observed a single time. Since the CDR3 does not end with the conserved phenylalanine or tryptophan, this likely comes from a read error. The genes are TRBV11-1 and TRBJ1-1; D unresolved. Germline CDR1 reads SGHAT; CDR2 reads FQDESV (reference sequence). V lost 0 bases and J 3 bases, leaving 11 bases between the germline ends. This CDR3 spans 15 amino acids. The CDR3 sequence: CASSLAVQIHTEAFL. As DNA, the CDR3 is TGTGCCAGCAGCTTAGCGGTACAAATTCACACTGAAGCTTTCTTG.

This clonotype was recorded at least ten times. The rearrangement uses TRBV12-3 or TRBV12-4 and TRBJ1-2; maybe TRBD1 (5 bases). The CDR3 contains 14 residues. V was shortened by 0 bases and J by 3 bases, with 8 bases between the two germline ends. This CDR3 reads CASSLAGVDYGYTF. Here the CDR3 DNA reads TGTGCCAGCAGTTTAGCGGGGGTTGACTATGGCTACACCTTC.

The rearrangement links TRBV4-1 to TRBJ2-3; D unclear. Trimming removed 1 base at V and 6 bases at J, with 14 bases between. From germline, CDR1 is MGHRA and CDR2 YSYEKL. CDR3 size: 15 residues. The CDR3 nucleotides are TGCGCCAGCAGCCAAGCGCCGCGAGGTTCGGATACGCAGTATTTT. Translation gives CASSQAPRGSDTQYF.

This clonotype was recorded a few times. One end of the junction fails to match germline, which may point to a read error. This sequence joins TRBV20-1 and TRBJ2-3, with 8 bases identical to TRBD2. The CDR3 sequence is 16 residues long. The germline CDR1 and CDR2 sequences are DFQATT and SNEGSKA (reference sequence). CDR3 nucleotide sequence: TGCAGTTCTAGATCCAAACTAGCGGCTAGCACAGATACGCAGTATTTT. Translating gives CSSRSKLAASTDTQYF.

As for this clonotype: Since the CDR3 does not end with the conserved phenylalanine or tryptophan, this likely comes from a read error. This rearrangement joins TRBV7-8 to TRBJ2-3; D may be TRBD1 (6 bases). The germline V and J ends were trimmed by 8 bases and 5 bases, with 26 bases remaining between them. The CDR3 contains 17 residues. The V gene's germline CDR1 is SGHVS and CDR2 FQNEAQ. The CDR3, as DNA: TGTGCCAGCCTCTTAGCCCAGGTTTACAGGGTGGGAGATACGCAGTATTTG. Protein product: CASLLAQVYRVGDTQYL.

This chain connects TRBV6-6 to TRBJ2-3; no reliable D call. From germline, CDR1 is MNHNY and CDR2 SVGAGI (reference sequence). The CDR3 totals 14 residues. V was trimmed by 2 bases and J by 6 bases, leaving 12 bases between them. Written as DNA, the CDR3 is TGTGCCAGCAGTTACGTTGTAGTTGGGGATACGCAGTATTTT. It specifies CASSYVVVGDTQYF.

V gene TRBV4-1 combines with J gene TRBJ2-7; D is perhaps TRBD1 or TRBD2 (5 bases each). CDR1 and CDR2 (germline): MGHRA, YSYEKL. V was shortened by 0 bases and J by 5 bases, with 17 bases between the two germline ends. The CDR3 length is 16 residues. The DNA of the CDR3 is TGCGCCAGCAGCCAAGATCTAGGGGTAGAGGGCCACGAGCAGTACTTC. Protein sequence: CASSQDLGVEGHEQYF.

There are a few counts of this clonotype. This chain uses TRBV12-3 or TRBV12-4 with TRBJ1-6; no clear D. This CDR3 is built from 15 residues. Trimming removed 1 base at V and 9 bases at J, with 13 bases between. The CDR3 region is CASSLVAGTTSPLHF. CDR3 nucleotide sequence: TGTGCCAGCAGTTTAGTGGCAGGAACAACTTCACCCCTCCACTTT.

The V and J genes are TRBV5-4 and TRBJ1-3; tentatively, D is TRBD1 (5 bases). Germline loops: CDR1 SGHNT, CDR2 YYREEE (reference sequence). Trimming left V 3 bases short and J 2 bases short, with 9 bases between. This CDR3 spans 14 amino acids. This chain's CDR3 is CASSSGVTGNTIYF. DNA of the CDR3: TGTGCCAGCAGCTCGGGGGTGACTGGAAACACCATATATTTT.